The sequence of this TCR beta chain was determined in a study of radiotherapy plus CTLA-4 blockade in lung cancer. The study treated chemo-refractory metastatic non-small-cell lung cancer patients with focal radiation plus ipilimumab CTLA-4 blockade. The V end was cut by 2 bases, the J end by 1 base, with 7 bases between. The CDR3 is made up of 14 amino acids. Germline V lookup: CDR1 SGHKS, CDR2 YYEKEE (reference sequence). Sequenced by immunoSEQ multiplex PCR; TCRdb stores in-frame clones only, minus some. In the table there are under 20,000 clones, around 86% of which are singletons. The V and J genes are TRBV5-5 and TRBJ1-3; D gene ambiguous. This TCR came from a human donor with non-small cell lung cancer whose response to radiotherapy plus ipilimumab could not be evaluated. The sample consisted of peripheral blood, taken from a patient treated with radiotherapy plus ipilimumab. The CDR3 nucleotides are TGTGCCAGCAGCTTTCGGGTTTCTGGAAACACCATATATTTT. This translates into CASSFRVSGNTIYF.